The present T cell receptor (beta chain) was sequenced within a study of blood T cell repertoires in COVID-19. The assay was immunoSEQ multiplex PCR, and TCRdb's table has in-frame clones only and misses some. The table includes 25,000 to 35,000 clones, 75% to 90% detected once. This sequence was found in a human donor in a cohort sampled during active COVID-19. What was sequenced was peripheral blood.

CDR3 in DNA: TGTGCCAGCTCGCTGGGCGGGTTCTCCTACGAGCAGTACTTC. This codes for CASSLGGFSYEQYF. The chain carries TRBV18 and TRBJ2-7, with D maybe TRBD2 (5 bases). Germline V gene data show CDR1 as KGHSH and CDR2 as LQKENI. V gave up 6 bases and J gave up 0 bases, with 12 bases separating them. There are 14 residues in the CDR3.